This passage covers 12 T cell receptor beta chains from one sample sequenced in a study of T-cell memory formation after mild COVID-19. MiXCR, applied by TCRdb to the 5' RACE reads, yields one record per CDR3 protein. The data hold under 110,000 distinct CDR3 sequences, with 9.5% to 15% observed a single time. The sequenced sample was PBMCs or a T cell subset sorted from them (not recorded which). The receptors shown here come from an adult woman who had mild COVID-19 (a few samples of this study predate the infection). Cell type and time point are not known.

In its sample, this clonotype was seen many times. The rearrangement uses TRBV4-3 and TRBJ2-1; no definite D call. The length of the CDR3 is 16 residues. Looked up from germline, CDR1 is LGHNA and CDR2 is YSLEER. The V end was cut by 1 base, the J end by 0 bases, with 10 bases between. This CDR3 reads CASSQAQWGSYNEQFF. The CDR3 nucleotides read TGCGCCAGCAGCCAAGCTCAGTGGGGCTCCTACAATGAGCAGTTCTTC.

The chain joins TRBV12-3 or TRBV12-4 to TRBJ2-1, with TRBD2 matching 9 bases. V was pared by 2 bases and J by 4 bases, with 3 bases of the junction left unmatched. The CDR3 totals 15 residues. CDR3 region: CASSLTLAGYNEQFF. In nucleotides, the CDR3 is TGTGCCAGCAGTTTAACGCTAGCGGGGTACAATGAGCAGTTCTTC.

The V call is TRBV29-1, the J call TRBJ2-7; a weak D match, TRBD2 (6 bases). Looked up from germline, CDR1 is SQVTM and CDR2 is ANQGSEA. The CDR3 consists of 13 residues. Trimming cost V 6 bases and J 3 bases, with 15 bases left between them. The CDR3, as DNA: TGCAGCGTCCTAGGCGGGACCGGCTACGAGCAGTACTTC. As protein: CSVLGGTGYEQYF.

Only a few counts were recorded for this clonotype. This chain uses TRBV7-9 with TRBJ2-1; D call uncertain. Germline V gene data show CDR1 as SEHNR and CDR2 as FQNEAQ (reference sequence). The ends were cut back, 3 bases at V and 6 bases at J, with 9 bases in the middle. CDR3 size: 13 residues. CDR3 residues: CASSFLHFNEQFF. The CDR3, as DNA: TGTGCCAGCAGCTTCCTCCACTTCAATGAGCAGTTCTTC.

In this sample, this clonotype turned up a few times. This sequence joins TRBV6-5 and TRBJ2-7; D gene ambiguous. The germline V and J ends were trimmed by 4 bases and 3 bases, with 13 bases remaining between them. CDR3 length: 14 amino acids. Looked up from germline, CDR1 is MNHEY and CDR2 is SVGAGI. CDR3 amino acids: CASSSPPRFYEQYF. The CDR3 coding sequence is TGTGCCAGCAGTTCGCCTCCGAGGTTCTACGAGCAGTACTTC.

The chain has TRBV7-2 and TRBJ1-2; tentatively, D is TRBD1 (5 bases). Trimming cost V 5 bases and J 4 bases, with 17 bases left between them. Germline values: CDR1 SGHTA, CDR2 FQGNSA. This CDR3 contains 15 residues. CDR3 nucleotides: TGTGCCAGCAGCGTAAGCACAGGTCTGGGCTATGGCTACACCTTC. Translation: CASSVSTGLGYGYTF.

This CDR3 reads CASSFGLQGPDEQFF. DNA for the CDR3: TGTGCCAGCAGCTTCGGTCTCCAGGGCCCCGATGAGCAGTTCTTC. The genes are TRBV11-2 and TRBJ2-1; the D gene is possibly TRBD1 (5 bases). The CDR3 is 15 amino acids. The germline gives CDR1 SGHAT, CDR2 FQNNGV. The ends were cut back, 3 bases at V and 8 bases at J, with 17 bases in the middle.

The table lists this clonotype with a few counts. The V gene is TRBV4-2, the J gene TRBJ2-7; possibly TRBD1 for D (6 bases). Between the trimmed V and J ends, which lost 3 bases and 3 bases, there was a span of 15 bases. Germline values: CDR1 LGHNA, CDR2 YNFKEQ. CDR3 length: 15 residues. CDR3 sequence: CASSQERGNLYEQYF. The CDR3 coding sequence is TGTGCCAGCAGCCAGGAGAGGGGGAACCTCTACGAGCAGTACTTC.

This clonotype was counted only a few times. The chain has TRBV25-1 and TRBJ2-7, with TRBD1 matching 7 bases. CDR3 length: 14 amino acids. V lost 5 bases to trimming and J lost 3 bases; unmatched junction nucleotides: 7. Looked up from germline, CDR1 is MGHDK and CDR2 is SYGVNS. The CDR3 reads CASSPRDSLYEQYF. CDR3 DNA sequence: TGTGCCAGCAGTCCCCGGGACAGTCTCTACGAGCAGTACTTC.

This clonotype was found a few times. V is TRBV20-1 and J is TRBJ2-3; TRBD1 agrees at 7 bases. From germline, CDR1 is DFQATT and CDR2 SNEGSKA (reference sequence). V shed 6 bases, J shed 2 bases, and the junction held 8 bases outside the gene matches. CDR3 length: 14 residues. The CDR3 sequence is CSANTGVATDTQYF. For the CDR3, the DNA is TGCAGTGCCAATACAGGGGTGGCCACAGATACGCAGTATTTT.

This chain links TRBV4-1 with TRBJ1-6; D is perhaps TRBD1 (5 bases). The V end was cut by 1 base, the J end by 11 bases, with 9 bases between. This CDR3 has 13 residues. Germline assignment: CDR1 MGHRA and CDR2 YSYEKL. CDR3 sequence reads: CASSQGGGAPLHF. DNA of the CDR3: TGCGCCAGCAGCCAAGGCGGGGGGGCACCCCTCCACTTT.

The chain couples TRBV6-6 to TRBJ2-1, with 12 bases fitting TRBD2. CDR1 MNHNY and CDR2 SVGAGI come from the germline V gene (reference sequence). The J segment lost 6 bases and the V segment lost 6 bases, leaving 12 bases of the junction unmatched. The CDR3 extends over 17 amino acids. The CDR3 nucleotides read TGTGCCAGCAGCCGACCCCCCTCTAGCGGGGGGGTCAATGAGCAGTTCTTC. Encoded protein: CASSRPPSSGGVNEQFF.